This T cell receptor (beta chain) derives from a study of prognosis after radiotherapy for stage I lung cancer. The wider study: The 10 to 15 male and six or seven female patients were aged about 53 to 90, median roughly 68 years. Broader study findings: Tumor-specific reactivity of the expanded TCR clones remained undetermined. TRBV and TRBJ gene usage reportedly differed between patients with and without metastases.

Germline lookup yields CDR1 SGDLS and CDR2 YYNGEE. The ends were cut back, 3 bases at V and 2 bases at J, with 12 bases in the middle. The CDR3 totals 14 residues. Genomic DNA served as the source from which two-round multiplex PCR generated TCR beta CDR3 amplicons. Amplification in first-round PCR relied on primers specific to each TRBV and TRBJ gene. TCRdb re-analysed the multiplex PCR reads in MiXCR, keeping a single row per CDR3 protein. Among over 20,000 distinct CDR3 sequences listed, 35% to 40% were seen once. This clonotype was counted many times. The antigen is not known. Peripheral venous blood was drawn in approximately 5.9-milliliter volumes, with a draw taken at each of two separate time points.

The V and J genes are TRBV9 and TRBJ2-7, with D maybe TRBD1 (5 bases). This receptor was obtained from a donor aged 50 or older with non-small cell lung cancer. Sequenced material: PBMCs, taken before or after stereotactic body radiation therapy (not recorded which). DNA for the CDR3: TGTGCCAGCAGCGGGGGCGGAGTTCCCTACGAGCAGTACTTC. Protein: CASSGGGVPYEQYF.